This paragraph reports one TCR beta chain. The data stem from a study of blood T cell repertoires in COVID-19. The wider study: The United States, Italy and Spain were the sources of the acute and convalescent COVID-19 samples. Nucleic acid was either cDNA or gDNA, and it came from T cells, B-cell-depleted T cells, or PBMCs.

TCRdb's copy holds only in-frame clones and misses some; the assay was immunoSEQ multiplex PCR. The repertoire includes about 200,000 clones, about 82% of them detected once, and 0.9% to 0.95% sits in the top ten. Germline V gives CDR1 LNHDA, CDR2 SQIVND (reference sequence). The CDR3 contains 13 residues. The V end lost 5 bases, the J end lost 3 bases, and 10 bases lay between the germline ends. This chain joins TRBV19 and TRBJ2-5; a possible D gene is TRBD1 (5 bases). This TCR was recovered from a man aged 55 to 70 with COVID-19, enrolled during active disease. Sequenced: peripheral blood. The CDR3 loop reads CASSFTGEETQYF. The DNA for the CDR3 is TGTGCCAGTAGTTTTACAGGAGAAGAGACCCAGTACTTC.